This T cell receptor beta chain was captured by sequencing in a study of tumor-infiltrating lymphocytes in oesophageal squamous cell carcinoma. From the PCR reads, TCRdb called clonotypes with MiXCR, one entry per CDR3 protein. The sample has 11,000 to 15,000 distinct CDR3 sequences; roughly half are singletons. The CDR3 is 16 amino acids. Deletions cut 6 bases from V and 8 bases from J, with 22 bases between. This clonotype was obtained from a male donor with esophageal squamous cell carcinoma. The chain joins TRBV12-3 or TRBV12-4 to TRBJ1-4, with D uncertain. Sequenced material: blood. Here the CDR3 reads CASSLENTGRGEKLFF. In DNA, the CDR3 is TGTGCCAGCAGCCTAGAAAACACCGGGAGAGGCGAAAAACTGTTTTTT.